This TCR beta chain was retrieved from a study of molecular identifiers for immune sequencing clone quantification. It was from 20,000 to 1,000,000 sorted cells, with 10%, 30% or 50% RNA, that naive CD8 libraries came. Researchers sorted naive CD8 T cells as cells that were CD8+CD4-CCR7+CD45RA+. Trimming took 1 base from V and 4 from J; bases not matched to a gene: 6. Germline loops: CDR1 MDHEN, CDR2 SYDVKM. The CDR3 totals 15 residues. Generation of bulk TCR libraries relied on previously described methods and listed TCR primers. Each CDR3 protein is one row after TCRdb ran MiXCR on the PCR reads. Among about 640,000 distinct CDR3 sequences, roughly 21% were seen once, and the ten largest hold about 0.9%.

The V call is TRBV28, the J call TRBJ2-5, with 7 bases matching TRBD2. This TCR came from a human donor in good health. Some libraries in this study had Jurkat cell RNA spiked in. Sequences were obtained from naive CD8+ T cells from blood, with Jurkat cell RNA spiked in. Subset: FACS-sorted CD8+CD4-CCR7+CD45RA+ naive T cells. The CDR3 loop reads CASSLYREAPETQYF. The CDR3 DNA reads TGTGCCAGCAGTTTATACCGGGAGGCCCCAGAGACCCAGTACTTC.